This T cell receptor beta chain originates from a study of long-term antiretroviral therapy in people with HIV. CDR1 SGHNT and CDR2 YYREEE come from the germline V gene (reference sequence). CDR3 length equals 14 residues. With 4 bases clipped from V and 9 bases from J, the junction kept 4 bases outside the gene matches. The authors ran the immunoSEQ assay, v3.0, at survey level. The method was immunoSEQ multiplex PCR; TCRdb's version includes in-frame clones alone and lacks a portion of them. The table lists 25,000 to 30,000 clones, over 90% of them singletons, with over 6% in the top ten. This sample comprised unsorted PBMCs, obtained about 6.5 years after starting antiretroviral therapy. This chain uses TRBV5-4 with TRBJ1-6, with 10 bases matching TRBD1. The sequence was obtained from a middle-aged woman with HIV. Here the CDR3 reads CASSRQGAASPLHF. Here the CDR3 DNA reads TGTGCCAGCAGCCGACAGGGGGCTGCTTCACCCCTCCACTTT.